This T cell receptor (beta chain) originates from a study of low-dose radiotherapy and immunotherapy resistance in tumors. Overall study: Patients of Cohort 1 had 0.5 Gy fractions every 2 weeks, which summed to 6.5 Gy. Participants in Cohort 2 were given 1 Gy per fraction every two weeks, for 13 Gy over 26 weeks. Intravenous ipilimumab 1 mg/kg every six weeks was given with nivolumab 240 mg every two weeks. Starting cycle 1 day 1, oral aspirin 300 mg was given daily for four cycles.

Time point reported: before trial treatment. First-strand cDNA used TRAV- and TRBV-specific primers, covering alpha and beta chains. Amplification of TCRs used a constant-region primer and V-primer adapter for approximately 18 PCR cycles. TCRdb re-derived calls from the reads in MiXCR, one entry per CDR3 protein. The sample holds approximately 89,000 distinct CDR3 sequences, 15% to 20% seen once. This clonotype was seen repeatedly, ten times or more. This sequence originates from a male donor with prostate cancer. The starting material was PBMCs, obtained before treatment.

The CDR3 DNA follows: TGTGCCAGCTCACCATCTTCGACAGGGCTTTACAATGAGCAGTTCTTC. Protein product: CASSPSSTGLYNEQFF. The chain recombines TRBV18 with TRBJ2-1, with TRBD1 matching 7 bases. The germline V gene has CDR1 KGHSH and CDR2 LQKENI. The CDR3 has 16 residues. J lost 4 bases, V lost 2 bases, and 8 bases had no gene match.